One and the same sample provided the 14 T cell receptor beta chains below, sequenced in a study of blood T cells in healthy people across ages (dated by TCRdb to 2014 to 2015). Library generation was performed with 5' RACE. The sample was run on an Illumina HiSeq 2500. A second PCR of roughly 6 to 11 cycles was run with a J-beta primer mix and a sample-barcoded 5' primer. TCRdb reprocessing: public reads trimmed at Q25 with fastp, clones called with MiXCR, in-frame beta chains kept. Each entry is one CDR3 protein sequence, shown with its most common DNA and genes. In this sample the table shows about 640,000 distinct CDR3 sequences, approximately 40% of which occur a single time. The ten largest make up 30% of the sample. Sequenced input: blood. Receptors originate from a man aged 80 or over in good health.

This clonotype was counted many times. This sequence joins TRBV6-6 and TRBJ2-3, with 8 bases matching TRBD1. The CDR3 extends over 15 amino acids. Trimming removed 6 bases from V and 4 bases from J; junction bases left unmatched: 9. CDR1 and CDR2 (germline): MNHNY, SVGAGI (reference sequence). The CDR3 region is CASSLATGVADTQYF. The CDR3, as DNA: TGTGCCAGCAGCCTGGCGACAGGGGTCGCAGATACGCAGTATTTT.

This clonotype has just a few counts. The V and J genes are TRBV12-3 or TRBV12-4 and TRBJ1-2, with D unclear. This CDR3 region has 13 residues. V lost 5 bases and J 8 bases, leaving 15 bases between the germline ends. CDR3: CASSPHREGGYTF. As DNA, the CDR3 is TGTGCCAGCAGTCCACACCGGGAGGGAGGCTACACCTTC.

The rearrangement uses TRBV5-6 and TRBJ2-6; no firm D call. Germline V gene data show CDR1 as SGHDT and CDR2 as YYEEEE. V was shortened by 7 bases and J by 0 bases, with 11 bases between the two germline ends. The CDR3 is 15 amino acids. CDR3 protein: CASGIARSGANVLTF. For the CDR3, the DNA is TGTGCCAGCGGGATAGCTCGCTCTGGGGCCAACGTCCTGACTTTC.

About this clonotype: The junction does not match germline at one end; this may be a read error. The V call is TRBV2, the J call TRBJ2-3; the match to TRBD2 covers 10 bases. The V gene's germline CDR1 is SNHLY and CDR2 FYNNEI. This CDR3 comprises 16 residues. The CDR3 DNA reads as TGTGCCAGCAGTGAAGGTAGCGGGGGGTTTGCAGATACGCGGTATTTT. Its translation: CASSEGSGGFADTRYF.

The gene calls are TRBV20-1 and TRBJ2-5, with TRBD2 matching 9 bases. The CDR3 is 15 amino acids. V trimming: 6 bases; J trimming: 11 bases; junction bases outside the gene matches: 19. Germline V CDR1 and CDR2: DFQATT, SNEGSKA (reference sequence). CDR3 amino acids: CSAGGGDRLGNEQYF. The CDR3 nucleotides read TGCAGTGCCGGCGGGGGGGACCGTTTAGGCAATGAGCAGTACTTC.

The CDR3 DNA is TGCAGTGCTAGCCCGTCGAGGGGTGGTAATCAGCCCCAGCATTTT. Translating gives CSASPSRGGNQPQHF. The J gene is TRBJ1-5, the V gene TRBV20-1; D is possibly TRBD1 (5 bases). Per germline, CDR1 DFQATT and CDR2 SNEGSKA (reference sequence). CDR3 length: 15 residues. V dropped 3 bases and J dropped 4 bases, with 16 bases sitting between them.

This clonotype was recorded a few times. This chain uses TRBV5-6 with TRBJ2-2; TRBD1 matches 7 bases. This CDR3 has 17 amino acids. The V and J ends lost 0 bases and 2 bases, in that order; junction bases with no gene match: 7. CDR1 and CDR2 from the germline V gene are SGHDT and YYEEEE. The CDR3 DNA sequence: TGTGCCAGCAGCTTGGAGGGGGCGCAACTCAACACCGGGGAGCTGTTTTTT. Encoded protein: CASSLEGAQLNTGELFF.

The gene calls are TRBV9 and TRBJ2-2, with 9 positions matching TRBD1. The CDR3 extends over 17 amino acids. Germline loops: CDR1 SGDLS, CDR2 YYNGEE. The trim removed 4 bases at V and 4 bases at J, leaving 11 bases unmatched. The CDR3 region is CASSPTRTGVGTGELFF. The CDR3 coding sequence is TGTGCCAGCAGCCCTACCCGGACAGGGGTAGGCACCGGGGAGCTGTTTTTT.

The sample holds one count of this clonotype. The DNA of the CDR3 is TGTGCCAGCAGCCAAGCGGGACGGACTTCATGGACTGAGCAGTTCTTC. Amino acids: CASSQAGRTSWTEQFF. The chain uses TRBV14 and TRBJ2-1; either TRBD1 or TRBD2 may fit D (5 bases each). The germline V gene encodes CDR1 SGHDN and CDR2 FVKESK. Trimming removed 1 base at V and 9 bases at J, with 19 bases between. This CDR3 region has 16 residues.

This chain joins TRBV7-2 and TRBJ2-7; TRBD2 matches at 9 bases. The CDR3 extends over 15 amino acids. V was clipped by 6 bases and J by 7 bases; unmatched bases: 13. Germline V gives CDR1 SGHTA, CDR2 FQGNSA. Here the CDR3 reads CASRYLAGSYNEQYF. CDR3 bases: TGTGCCAGCAGGTACCTAGCGGGGTCCTACAATGAGCAGTACTTC.

As regards this clonotype: A read error is possible here, since a much larger clone lies one base away. The CDR3: CASSQAVGTGSDEQYF. In nucleotides, the CDR3 is TGCGCCAGCAGCCAAGCTGTTGGTACAGGCTCCGACGAGCAGTACTTC. V is TRBV4-3 and J is TRBJ2-7, with TRBD1 as a possible D gene (5 bases). CDR1 and CDR2 from the germline V gene are LGHNA and YSLEER. The CDR3 loop spans 16 amino acids.

The chain is built from TRBV6-5 and TRBJ2-3; D gene ambiguous. Deletions cut 5 bases from V and 2 bases from J, with 8 bases between. The CDR3 loop spans 13 amino acids. Germline V CDR1 and CDR2: MNHEY, SVGAGI. The CDR3: CASSDKYTDTQYF. In DNA, the CDR3 is TGTGCCAGCAGTGACAAGTACACAGATACGCAGTATTTT.

This clonotype appeared a few times. The chain combines TRBV5-4 with TRBJ2-1; D ambiguous. In germline, CDR1 is SGHNT, CDR2 YYREEE (reference sequence). The CDR3 length is 17 residues. With 0 bases removed from V and 2 bases from J, the gap between germline ends came to 15 bases. CDR3 in amino acids: CASSLVSAARTYNEQFF. The CDR3 DNA sequence: TGTGCCAGCAGCTTGGTGAGTGCCGCACGTACCTACAATGAGCAGTTCTTC.

Turning to this clonotype: An end of the junction differs from the germline gene, which may be a read error. The rearrangement joins TRBV27 to TRBJ2-3; 7 nucleotides agree with TRBD1. This CDR3 comprises 17 residues. Germline V gene sequence: CDR1 MNHEY, CDR2 SMNVEV (reference sequence). As DNA, the CDR3 is TGTGCCAGCAGTTTGGTCAGTTCGGGGACAGACACAGATACACAGTATTTT. Its translation: CASSLVSSGTDTDTQYF.